The rows below give T cell receptor beta chains drawn from one sample of a study of T cell responses to AZD1222 COVID-19 vaccine. Using immunoSEQ multiplex PCR, the repertoire was profiled, and TCRdb retains in-frame clones only, with some absent. The sample holds over 70,000 clones, 89% seen once. Sequenced material: peripheral blood, taken 28 days after the second AZD1222 dose. The receptors come from an adult who received the AZD1222 COVID-19 vaccine. The CDR3 runs from the conserved cysteine through the conserved F or W. A D gene is named only where the DNA matches it firmly. Rows give clone size only sometimes, using once, few, many, or a class for an expanded clone.

TRBJ2-3 TRBV11-2 . . CASSPRTAIRGTQYF TGTGCCAGCAGCCCCCGGACAGCCATTAGGGGTACGCAGTATTTT
TRBJ2-7 TRBV11-2 . . CASSLAGTSSYEQYF TGTGCCAGCAGCTTAGCGGGGACCAGCTCCTACGAGCAGTACTTC
TRBJ1-1 TRBV4-1 few . CASSPRDTLNTEAFF TGCGCCAGCAGCCCCCGGGACACGCTGAACACTGAAGCTTTCTTT
TRBJ1-1 TRBV7-3 once . CASSPTGIGRNTEAFF TGTGCCAGCAGTCCTACAGGGATTGGAAGGAACACTGAAGCTTTCTTT
TRBJ2-5 TRBV6-5 . TRBD1 CASSRRQGGETQYF TGTGCCAGCAGTCGACGACAGGGCGGAGAGACCCAGTACTTC
TRBJ1-1 TRBV10-3 . . CAISESSSAFF TGTGCCATCAGTGAGTCGAGCTCTGCTTTCTTT
TRBJ2-5 TRBV7-2 . . CASSLVWGGGTQYF TGTGCCAGCAGCTTGGTATGGGGGGGCGGTACCCAGTACTTC
TRBJ2-3 TRBV2 . . CASSEEARVRGTDTQYF TGTGCCAGCAGTGAAGAGGCCCGGGTCAGAGGCACAGATACGCAGTATTTT
TRBJ1-1 TRBV5-4 . . CASSSPNTEAFF TGTGCCAGCAGCTCCCCTAACACTGAAGCTTTCTTT
TRBJ1-1 TRBV7-9 . . CASTFGQYTEAFF TGTGCCAGCACCTTCGGGCAGTACACTGAAGCTTTCTTT
TRBJ1-1 TRBV5-1 . . CASSVGGSPRAFF TGCGCCAGCAGCGTCGGCGGCTCCCCGAGAGCTTTCTTT
TRBJ2-1 TRBV6-1 . TRBD2 CASSGGLAGGAYNEQFF TGTGCCAGCAGTGGGGGACTAGCGGGAGGGGCCTACAATGAGCAGTTCTTC
TRBJ1-1 TRBV19 . TRBD1 CASKGATAQATEAFF TGTGCCAGCAAGGGGGCGACAGCCCAAGCCACTGAAGCTTTCTTT
TRBJ1-1 TRBV6-2/TRBV6-3 . TRBD1 CASSYSRGPNTEAFF TGTGCCAGCAGTTACTCGAGGGGGCCGAACACTGAAGCTTTCTTT
TRBJ1-5 TRBV29-1 . . CSATEPNQPQHF TGCAGCGCAACCGAACCAAATCAGCCCCAGCATTTT
TRBJ1-5 TRBV28 . . CASSINQPQHF TGTGCCAGCAGTATAAATCAGCCCCAGCATTTT
TRBJ1-2 TRBV6-5 once . CASSPGQPNYGYTF TGTGCCAGCAGTCCCGGACAGCCGAACTATGGCTACACCTTC
TRBJ1-1 TRBV29-1 . TRBD1 CSAEQGRRTEAFF TGCAGCGCTGAACAGGGGCGACGGACTGAAGCTTTCTTT
TRBJ2-5 TRBV19 . TRBD2 CASSVTSGGRGTQYF TGTGCCAGTAGTGTGACTAGCGGGGGTCGGGGGACCCAGTACTTC
TRBJ1-6 TRBV5-6 few TRBD1 CASSSGTGYGALHF TGTGCCAGCAGCTCCGGGACAGGGTACGGGGCCCTCCACTTT
TRBJ2-7 TRBV4-1 once . CASSPRESYEQYF TGCGCCAGCAGCCCCCGCGAATCCTACGAGCAGTACTTC
TRBJ2-5 TRBV27 . . CASSLVQGRETQYF TGTGCCAGCAGTTTAGTACAGGGTCGGGAGACCCAGTACTTC
TRBJ2-7 TRBV19 . . CASSIAPSPGYEQYF TGTGCCAGTAGTATAGCGCCAAGTCCGGGGTACGAGCAGTACTTC
TRBJ2-7 TRBV4-1 . TRBD1 CASSRAGTGGVYEQYF TGCGCCAGCAGCCGAGCCGGGACAGGGGGGGTTTACGAGCAGTACTTC
TRBJ1-5 TRBV4-3 . TRBD1 CASSFDRGGGNQPQHF TGCGCCAGCAGCTTCGACAGGGGAGGGGGCAATCAGCCCCAGCATTTT
TRBJ2-5 TRBV5-4 . . CASSLPGRLQETQYF TGTGCCAGCAGCTTACCGGGACGCCTACAAGAGACCCAGTACTTC
TRBJ2-5 TRBV9 . . CASSPSLTETQYF TGTGCCAGCAGCCCATCCCTGACGGAGACCCAGTACTTC
TRBJ2-3 TRBV3-1/TRBV3-2 . TRBD2 CASSQWGTSGKTDTQYF TGTGCCAGCAGCCAATGGGGAACTAGCGGGAAGACAGATACGCAGTATTTT
TRBJ1-2 TRBV3-1/TRBV3-2 . . CASSSHRDTNYGYTF TGTGCCAGCAGCTCGCACCGGGACACCAACTATGGCTACACCTTC
TRBJ1-4 TRBV6-5 once . CASSPRGENLFF TGTGCCAGCAGCCCAAGGGGTGAAAACCTGTTTTTT
TRBJ1-4 TRBV5-1 . . CASSFRVGEKLFF TGCGCCAGCAGTTTCAGGGTGGGTGAAAAACTGTTTTTT
TRBJ1-2 TRBV23-1 few TRBD1 CASSTGTGVGGYTF TGCGCCAGCAGTACCGGGACAGGGGTAGGTGGCTACACCTTC
TRBJ2-7 TRBV18 . TRBD1 CASSPRGTATYEQYF TGTGCCAGCTCACCACGGGGGACAGCTACCTACGAGCAGTACTTC
TRBJ2-2 TRBV9 . . CASTPGGYTGELFF TGTGCCAGCACCCCCGGTGGGTACACCGGGGAGCTGTTTTTT
TRBJ2-7 TRBV7-6 . TRBD1 CASSPQTGVRYEQYF TGTGCCAGCAGTCCCCAGACAGGGGTCCGCTACGAGCAGTACTTC
TRBJ2-5 TRBV12-3/TRBV12-4 . . CASSQSNQETQYF TGTGCCAGCAGCCAATCCAACCAAGAGACCCAGTACTTC
TRBJ1-5 TRBV27 . . CASRGSGNQPQHF TGTGCCAGCAGGGGATCTGGCAATCAGCCCCAGCATTTT
TRBJ1-1 TRBV11-3 . . CASSLVRGGTEAFF TGTGCCAGCAGCTTAGTTCGGGGAGGCACTGAAGCTTTCTTT
TRBJ1-6 TRBV28 . . CASSHNSPLHF TGTGCCAGCAGTCATAATTCACCCCTCCACTTT
TRBJ1-5 TRBV18 . . CASSPSDQPQHF TGTGCCAGCTCACCAAGTGATCAGCCCCAGCATTTT
TRBJ1-2 TRBV18 . . CASSPEAPNNYGYTF TGTGCCAGCTCACCCGAAGCTCCTAATAACTATGGCTACACCTTC
TRBJ1-1 TRBV15 . TRBD1 CATSSQGAWNTEAFF TGTGCCACCAGCAGTCAGGGGGCGTGGAACACTGAAGCTTTCTTT
TRBJ2-1 TRBV30 . . CAWKIGQAFGLGYNEQFF TGTGCCTGGAAGATTGGGCAGGCCTTTGGATTGGGCTACAATGAGCAGTTCTTC
TRBJ1-4 TRBV7-9 . TRBD1 CASSLRQGVRANEKLFF TGTGCCAGCAGCTTACGACAGGGGGTCAGGGCTAATGAAAAACTGTTTTTT
TRBJ2-1 TRBV9 . TRBD2 CASSGPLAGGFYNEQFF TGTGCCAGCAGCGGACCCCTAGCGGGAGGATTCTACAATGAGCAGTTCTTC
TRBJ2-5 TRBV28 . TRBD1 CASSPVVRRTGAETQYF TGTGCCAGCAGCCCGGTAGTTCGGAGGACAGGGGCAGAGACCCAGTACTTC
TRBJ2-7 TRBV18 . . CASSLIWGSYEQYF TGTGCCAGCTCCCTGATTTGGGGCTCCTACGAGCAGTACTTC
TRBJ2-2 TRBV6-1 once TRBD1 CASSEVEGWGQRPTGELFF TGTGCCAGCAGTGAAGTTGAAGGGTGGGGACAGAGACCCACCGGGGAGCTGTTTTTT
TRBJ2-1 TRBV5-6 . . CASSPPGHLSYNEQFF TGTGCCAGCAGCCCACCCGGCCACCTCTCCTACAATGAGCAGTTCTTC
TRBJ2-1 TRBV19 . TRBD2 CASSKTSGTHNEQFF TGTGCCAGTAGCAAGACTAGCGGAACCCACAATGAGCAGTTCTTC
TRBJ2-7 TRBV5-1 once TRBD1 CASSLQQGAGEQYF TGCGCCAGCAGCTTGCAGCAGGGGGCGGGCGAGCAGTACTTC
TRBJ1-5 TRBV7-2 . TRBD1 CASSGAGQGARSNQPQHF TGTGCCAGCAGCGGGGCGGGACAGGGGGCGCGGAGCAATCAGCCCCAGCATTTT
TRBJ2-1 TRBV6-1 few . CASSEGWASERRNEQFF TGTGCCAGCAGTGAAGGATGGGCGTCCGAAAGACGGAATGAGCAGTTCTTC
TRBJ1-2 TRBV11-2 . . CASSLGGTGRVGYTF TGTGCCAGCAGCTTAGGGGGTACCGGCAGGGTTGGCTACACCTTC